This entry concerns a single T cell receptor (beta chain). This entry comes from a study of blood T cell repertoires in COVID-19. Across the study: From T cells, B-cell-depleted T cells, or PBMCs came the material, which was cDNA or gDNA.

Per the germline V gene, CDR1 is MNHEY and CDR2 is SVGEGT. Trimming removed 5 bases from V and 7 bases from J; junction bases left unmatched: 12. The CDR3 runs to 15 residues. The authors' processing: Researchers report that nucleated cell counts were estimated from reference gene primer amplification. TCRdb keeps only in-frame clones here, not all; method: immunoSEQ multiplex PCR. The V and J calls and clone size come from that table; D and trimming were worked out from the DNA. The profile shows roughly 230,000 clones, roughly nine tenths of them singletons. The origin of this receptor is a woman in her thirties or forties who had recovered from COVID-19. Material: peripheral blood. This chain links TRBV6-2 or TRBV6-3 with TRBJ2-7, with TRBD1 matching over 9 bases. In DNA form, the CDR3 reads TGTGCCAGCAGTCCCTACGGGACAGGGCCGGGAGAGCAGTACGTC. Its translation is CASSPYGTGPGEQYV.